This T cell receptor beta chain was documented in a study of T cell changes during pregnancy in multiple sclerosis. The protocol was immunoSEQ multiplex PCR, while the TCRdb copy is restricted to in-frame clones and leaves out a portion. Of tens of thousands of clones in the sample, around nine tenths are singletons; the top ten hold about 5%. With 5 bases removed from V and 3 bases from J, the gap between germline ends came to 14 bases. Germline lookup yields CDR1 SEHNR and CDR2 FQNEAQ (reference sequence). This CDR3 comprises 15 residues. The specimen sequenced was peripheral blood from another person, used as feeder cells. This receptor was identified in a human donor whose cells served as feeder cells for cultures in a pregnancy study. The rearrangement links TRBV7-9 to TRBJ2-1; D is perhaps TRBD1 or TRBD2 (5 bases each). For the CDR3, the DNA is TGTGCCAGCAGCCCCCTGGGGGAGATCTACAATGAGCAGTTCTTC. Its protein is CASSPLGEIYNEQFF.